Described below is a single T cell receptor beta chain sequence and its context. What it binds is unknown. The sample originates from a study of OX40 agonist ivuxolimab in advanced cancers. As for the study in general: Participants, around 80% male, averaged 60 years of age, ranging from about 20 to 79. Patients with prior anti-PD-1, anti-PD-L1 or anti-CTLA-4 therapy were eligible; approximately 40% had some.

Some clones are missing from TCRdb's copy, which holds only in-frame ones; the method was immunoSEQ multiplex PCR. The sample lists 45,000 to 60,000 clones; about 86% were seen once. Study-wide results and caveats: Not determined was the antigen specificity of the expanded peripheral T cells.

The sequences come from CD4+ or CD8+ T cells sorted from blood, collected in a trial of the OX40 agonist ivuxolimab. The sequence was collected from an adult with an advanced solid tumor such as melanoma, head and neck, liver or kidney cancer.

Here the CDR3 DNA reads TGTGCCAGCAGGGGTACGGTTAACTCCTACGAGCAGTACTTC. Amino acid sequence: CASRGTVNSYEQYF. The J gene is TRBJ2-7, the V gene TRBV27; D unclear. CDR3 length: 14 residues. The V gene's germline CDR1 is MNHEY and CDR2 SMNVEV (reference sequence). V gave up 6 bases and J gave up 0 bases, with 12 bases separating them.